This TCR beta chain was identified in a study of T cell repertoires in aging, cancer and after chemotherapy. Multiplex touch-down PCR with TRB-A/B primers amplified rearranged V-D-J TRB sequences. A single record per CDR3 protein comes from TCRdb applying MiXCR to the multiplex PCR reads. In the table there are 10,000 to 15,000 distinct CDR3 sequences, roughly 35% of which are singletons. Germline CDR1 is MNHEY and CDR2 is SVGAGI. The CDR3 runs to 15 residues. J gave up 3 bases and V 6 bases, and 6 bases lay outside the gene matches. The template was genomic DNA from peripheral blood, not RNA. V gene TRBV6-5 combines with J gene TRBJ2-1; TRBD2 aligns across 9 bases. The source of this sequence is a human donor in good health. The donor label of this sample is uncertain. The sequenced sample consisted of blood. In DNA, the CDR3 is TGTGCCAGCAGCATCCAAGCGGGAGGCTACAATGAGCAGTTCTTC. This sequence encodes CASSIQAGGYNEQFF.